This T cell receptor (beta chain) was captured by sequencing in a study of shared clonotypes between healthy human individuals (dated by TCRdb to the early 2020s). The study in broad terms: The cohort included three men and a couple of women between 18 and 49 years of age. For each donor, three plates each were used for CD4 naive and CD4 memory, two plates were used for CD8 naive, and one plate was used for CD8 memory. To estimate repertoire size and how much clonotypes are shared between individuals, the study performed deep sequencing of blood TCR repertoires from a few healthy adults. To increase sequencing depth and limit assay-specific biases, TCR repertoire library preparation and sequencing were carried out by different laboratories using diverse techniques. Each donor's leukapheresis produced roughly between roughly 0.94 and 9.5 billion PBMCs. The investigation overall reported the following: Estimated clonotype richness was generally larger for naive than for memory subsets. Sampling was limited to blood, and TCR repertoires in tissue likely differ from TCR repertoires in blood. Based on pairwise subsampling, the degree of clonotype sharing among donors was expected to be affected by sequencing depth. The small number of donors limited the genetic and exposure-history diversity represented. Incomplete sequencing was indicated by rarefaction of sorted-subset datasets, despite the large sequencing depth. Compared with non-shared clonotypes, clonotypes shared by all four sorted-subset donors had higher generation probabilities. Across a few donors, around 5% of naive CD4, approximately 3.6% of naive CD8, 2.3% of memory CD4, and 0.4% of memory CD8 clonotypes were shared.

The cysteine opens and the phenylalanine closes a CDR3 of 15 amino acids. The CDR3 DNA has 45 bases and is translated from base 1. Sequences KGHSH (CDR1) and LQKENI (CDR2) are obtained from the germline V gene. For this chain, trimming is 3 bases at the V end and 3 bases at the J end, and the number of junction bases without a gene match is 7. As for this clone: Its antigen is not yet known. Base quality data are lacking; no much larger clone is found one base away.

Healthy HIV-negative adults with no recently reported acute infections or vaccinations were included as donors. All donors were Caucasian adults living in Nashville, Tennessee, USA. CD4+ T cells were enriched by magnetic negative selection; naive cells were then positively selected on CD45RA, and the negative fraction formed the memory subset. Blood was collected by leukapheresis, and PBMCs were isolated by Ficoll-Histopaque density gradient centrifugation and then cryopreserved in liquid nitrogen vapor phase. Analytical flow cytometry was used to check the purity and quantity of each magnetically sorted T cell population. Genomic DNA was isolated from each sorted fraction and quantified by UV absorbance on a Nanodrop 2000c. Using the deep immunoSEQ assay, TCR CDR3 regions were amplified from genomic DNA by multiplex PCR. Extracted genomic DNA from each cell subset was distributed evenly across all wells of several immunoSEQ 96-well plates, and each plate was treated as a replicate. Each replicate PCR for sorted subsets received approximately 200 ng genomic DNA, equal to 30,000 or so T cell genomes. Purified libraries were measured with a Qubit 3.0 fluorometer, size-checked on a Bioanalyzer 2100, and measured again with the KAPA Library Quantification kit. Every immunoSEQ 96-well plate was sequenced on a separate single-read 150-cycle Illumina NextSeq 550 flow cell. The authors' pipeline ran thus. Because the immunoSEQ output included only junctional sequences and no quality scores, the filtering could not be the same as the filtering used for full-length reads. Sequences were annotated with PyIR, a Python wrapper for IgBLAST v1.9, using IMGT germline references to assign V/J genes and CDR3. Reads with weak V/J assignments (E-value above 1e-6), missing CDR3, stop codons, out-of-frame junctions, or ambiguous translated residues were removed. A V3J clonotype was defined by an identical inferred V gene, J gene, and CDR3 amino acid sequence. Percentage overlap between repertoires was calculated by dividing the number of shared unique clonotypes by the size of the smaller repertoire. RTK rarefaction, the Chao1 estimator, and Recon v2.1 estimates of unobserved clonotypes were used to assess repertoire richness. Generation probabilities were computed with OLGA for all TCRbeta clonotypes obtained by the gDNA method from several donors. The clones in this table, taken by TCRdb from immuneACCESS, are in-frame only. Not every clone is retained; where verified, under half of the shortfall comes from an unresolved V gene, and the cause of the rest is unknown. That table supplies the V and J calls and clone size; D and trimming were determined from the DNA. Present in this sample are over 1.5 million clones, approximately 98% of which were seen just once. The ten largest clones represent 0.4% to 0.45% of the sample.

This TCR came from a man between 25 and 39 years old in good health. Sequencing was carried out using naive CD4+ T cells sorted from blood. The sample's cell subset or site label, decoded: CD45RA+ positively selected. The rearranged chain carries TRBV18 and TRBJ1-1; TRBD1 aligns with 7 central bases. The CDR3 is CASSPQAGGDTEAFF. The DNA sequence is TGTGCCAGCTCACCCCAGGCAGGGGGAGACACTGAAGCTTTCTTT.